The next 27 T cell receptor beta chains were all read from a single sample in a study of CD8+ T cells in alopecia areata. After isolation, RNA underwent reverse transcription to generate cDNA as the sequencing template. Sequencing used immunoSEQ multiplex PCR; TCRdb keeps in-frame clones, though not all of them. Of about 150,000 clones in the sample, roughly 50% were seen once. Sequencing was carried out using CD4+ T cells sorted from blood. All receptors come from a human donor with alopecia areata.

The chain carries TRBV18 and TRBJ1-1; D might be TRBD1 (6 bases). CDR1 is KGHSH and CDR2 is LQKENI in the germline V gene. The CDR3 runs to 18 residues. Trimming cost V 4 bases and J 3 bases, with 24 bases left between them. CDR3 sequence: CASSRDEGVMRPDTEAFF. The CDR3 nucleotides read TGTGCCAGCTCACGAGACGAGGGGGTTATGCGACCGGACACTGAAGCTTTCTTT.

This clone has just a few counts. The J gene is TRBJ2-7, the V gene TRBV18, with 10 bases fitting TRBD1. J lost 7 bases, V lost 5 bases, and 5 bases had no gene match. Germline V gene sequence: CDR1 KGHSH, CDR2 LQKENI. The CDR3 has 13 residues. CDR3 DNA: TGTGCCAGCTCATCCGGGACAGGGGAGGAGCAGTACTTC. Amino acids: CASSSGTGEEQYF.

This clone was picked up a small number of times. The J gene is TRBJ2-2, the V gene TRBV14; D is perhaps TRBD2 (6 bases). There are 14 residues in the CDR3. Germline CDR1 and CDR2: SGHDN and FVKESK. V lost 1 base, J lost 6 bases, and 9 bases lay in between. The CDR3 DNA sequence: TGTGCCAGCAGCCAAGTCGGAGGGCCCGGGGAGCTGTTTTTT. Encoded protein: CASSQVGGPGELFF.

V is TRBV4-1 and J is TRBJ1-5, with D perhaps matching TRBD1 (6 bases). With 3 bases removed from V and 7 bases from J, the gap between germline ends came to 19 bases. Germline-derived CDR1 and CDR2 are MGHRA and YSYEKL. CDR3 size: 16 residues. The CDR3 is CASSHDLRTASQPQHF. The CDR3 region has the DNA TGCGCCAGCAGCCACGATTTACGGACAGCTTCCCAGCCCCAGCATTTT.

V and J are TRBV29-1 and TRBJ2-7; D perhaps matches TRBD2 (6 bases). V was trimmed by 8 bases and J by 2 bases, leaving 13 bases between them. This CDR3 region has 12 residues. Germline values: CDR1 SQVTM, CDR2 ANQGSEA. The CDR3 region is CSYGTGAYEQYF. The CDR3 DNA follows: TGCAGCTACGGGACGGGGGCCTACGAGCAGTACTTC.

The CDR3: CAWSVGSGREQYF. In DNA, the CDR3 is TGTGCCTGGAGTGTCGGTAGCGGGAGGGAGCAGTACTTC. The chain carries TRBV30 and TRBJ2-7; 10 nucleotides match TRBD2. The trim removed 0 bases at V and 7 bases at J, leaving 3 bases unmatched. The CDR3 totals 13 residues. The V gene's germline CDR1 is GTSNPN and CDR2 SVGIG (reference sequence).

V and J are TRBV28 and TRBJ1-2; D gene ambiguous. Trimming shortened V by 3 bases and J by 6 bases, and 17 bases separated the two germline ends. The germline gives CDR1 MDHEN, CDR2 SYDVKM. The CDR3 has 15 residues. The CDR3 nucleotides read TGTGCCAGCAGTTTTTTCAGGATACTTGGGGATGGCTACACCTTC. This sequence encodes CASSFFRILGDGYTF.

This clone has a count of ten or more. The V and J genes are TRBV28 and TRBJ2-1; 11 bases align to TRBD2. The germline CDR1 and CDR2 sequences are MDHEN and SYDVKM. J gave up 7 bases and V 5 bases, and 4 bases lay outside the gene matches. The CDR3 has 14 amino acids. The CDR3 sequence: CASSTSGSTNEQFF. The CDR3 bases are TGTGCCAGCAGTACTAGCGGGAGTACAAATGAGCAGTTCTTC.

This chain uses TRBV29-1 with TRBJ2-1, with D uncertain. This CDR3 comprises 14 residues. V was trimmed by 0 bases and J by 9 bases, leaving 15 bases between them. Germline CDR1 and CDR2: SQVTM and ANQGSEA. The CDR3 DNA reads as TGCAGCGTTGAAGATATGGGTAGCTTCAGTGAGCAGTTCTTC. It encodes CSVEDMGSFSEQFF.

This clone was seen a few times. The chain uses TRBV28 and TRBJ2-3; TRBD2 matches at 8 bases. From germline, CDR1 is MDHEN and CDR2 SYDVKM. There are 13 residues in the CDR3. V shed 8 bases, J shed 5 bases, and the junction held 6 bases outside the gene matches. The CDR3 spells CASCRAGVDTQYF. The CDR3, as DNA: TGTGCCAGCTGTCGAGCGGGAGTAGATACGCAGTATTTT.

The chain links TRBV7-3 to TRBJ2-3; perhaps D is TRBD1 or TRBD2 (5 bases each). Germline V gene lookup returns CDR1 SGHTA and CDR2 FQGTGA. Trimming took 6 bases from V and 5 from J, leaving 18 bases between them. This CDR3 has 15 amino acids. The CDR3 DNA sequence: TGTGCCAGCAGATCAAGAGGGACGCCTCGAGATACGCAGTATTTT. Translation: CASRSRGTPRDTQYF.

The CDR3 loop reads CAWIWATGAFF. The CDR3 coding sequence is TGTGCCTGGATTTGGGCCACCGGAGCTTTCTTT. The chain is built from TRBV30 and TRBJ1-1; no firm D call. Trimming took 4 bases from V and 10 from J, leaving 13 bases between them. The CDR3 is made up of 11 amino acids. Germline V lookup: CDR1 GTSNPN, CDR2 SVGIG (reference sequence).

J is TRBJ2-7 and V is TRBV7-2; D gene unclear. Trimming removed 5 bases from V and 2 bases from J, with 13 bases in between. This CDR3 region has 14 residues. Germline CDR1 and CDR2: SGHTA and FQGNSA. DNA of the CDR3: TGTGCCAGCAGCGCCCGCTCGGCAGCCTACGAGCAGTACTTC. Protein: CASSARSAAYEQYF.

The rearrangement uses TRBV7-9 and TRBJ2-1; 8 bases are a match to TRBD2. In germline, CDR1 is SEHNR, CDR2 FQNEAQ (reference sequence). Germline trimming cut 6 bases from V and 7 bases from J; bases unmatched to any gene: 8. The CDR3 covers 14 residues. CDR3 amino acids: CASSLAGGNNEQFF. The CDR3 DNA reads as TGTGCCAGCAGTTTGGCGGGAGGAAATAATGAGCAGTTCTTC.

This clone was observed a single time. The CDR3 loop is CASSDGQFEGNEKLFF. The CDR3, as DNA: TGCGCCAGCAGCGACGGACAGTTTGAGGGTAATGAAAAACTGTTTTTT. The gene calls are TRBV5-1 and TRBJ1-4; D may be TRBD1 (6 bases). V lost 4 bases and J 4 bases, leaving 17 bases between the germline ends. The CDR3 length is 16 residues. Germline V lookup: CDR1 SGHRS, CDR2 YFSETQ.

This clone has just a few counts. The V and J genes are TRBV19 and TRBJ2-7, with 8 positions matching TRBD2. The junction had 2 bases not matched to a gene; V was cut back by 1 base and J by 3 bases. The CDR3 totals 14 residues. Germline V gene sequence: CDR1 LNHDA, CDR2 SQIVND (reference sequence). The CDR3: CASSIASGSYEQYF. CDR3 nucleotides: TGTGCCAGTAGTATAGCGAGCGGGAGCTACGAGCAGTACTTC.

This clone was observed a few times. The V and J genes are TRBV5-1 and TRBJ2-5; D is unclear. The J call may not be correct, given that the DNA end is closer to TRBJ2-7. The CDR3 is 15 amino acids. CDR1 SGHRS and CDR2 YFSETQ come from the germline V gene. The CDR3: CASSLGMPAPYEQYF. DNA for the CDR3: TGCGCCAGCAGCTTGGGTATGCCAGCACCCTACGAGCAGTACTTC.

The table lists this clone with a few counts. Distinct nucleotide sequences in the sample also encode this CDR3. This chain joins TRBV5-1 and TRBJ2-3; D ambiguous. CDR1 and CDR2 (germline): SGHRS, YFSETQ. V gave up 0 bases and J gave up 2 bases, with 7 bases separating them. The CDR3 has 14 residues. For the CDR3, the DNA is TGCGCCAGCAGCTTGGGAGGTTACACAGATACGCAGTATTTT. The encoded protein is CASSLGGYTDTQYF.

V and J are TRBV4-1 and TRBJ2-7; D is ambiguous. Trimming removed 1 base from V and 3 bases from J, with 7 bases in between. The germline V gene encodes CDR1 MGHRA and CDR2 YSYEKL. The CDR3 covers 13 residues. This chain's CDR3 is CASSQANGYEQYF. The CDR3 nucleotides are TGCGCCAGCAGCCAAGCTAACGGCTACGAGCAGTACTTC.

In DNA form, the CDR3 reads TGTGCCAGCAGTTTAATATCGTGGACCAGGGCCTACAATGAGCAGTTCTTC. Translating it yields CASSLISWTRAYNEQFF. The rearrangement uses TRBV28 and TRBJ2-1, with a tentative D call TRBD1 (5 bases). The V end was cut by 2 bases, the J end by 2 bases, with 16 bases between. Germline V gene data show CDR1 as MDHEN and CDR2 as SYDVKM. This CDR3 contains 17 residues.

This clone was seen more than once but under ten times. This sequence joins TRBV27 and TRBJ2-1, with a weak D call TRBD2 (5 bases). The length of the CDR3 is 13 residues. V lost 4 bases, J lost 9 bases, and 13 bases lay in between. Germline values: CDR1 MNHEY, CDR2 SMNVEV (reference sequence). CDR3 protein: CASSSPGLFEQFF. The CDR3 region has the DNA TGTGCCAGCAGTTCCCCCGGACTCTTTGAGCAGTTCTTC.

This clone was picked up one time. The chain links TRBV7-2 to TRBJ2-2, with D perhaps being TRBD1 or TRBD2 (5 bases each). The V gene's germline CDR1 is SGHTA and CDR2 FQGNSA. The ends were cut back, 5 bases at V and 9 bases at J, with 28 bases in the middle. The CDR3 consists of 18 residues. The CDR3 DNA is TGTGCCAGCAGCCACCGGGACCCGAGACTAATGTCGGGGCGGGAGCTGTTTTTT. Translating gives CASSHRDPRLMSGRELFF.

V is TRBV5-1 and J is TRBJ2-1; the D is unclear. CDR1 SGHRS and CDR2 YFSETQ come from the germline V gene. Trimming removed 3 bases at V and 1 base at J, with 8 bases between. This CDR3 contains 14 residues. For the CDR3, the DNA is TGCGCCAGCAGCTCGGAGCAGTCCTACAATGAGCAGTTCTTC. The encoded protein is CASSSEQSYNEQFF.

CDR3: CAWGTVSSNQPQHF. The CDR3 coding sequence is TGTGCCTGGGGGACGGTATCTTCCAATCAGCCCCAGCATTTT. The rearrangement uses TRBV30 and TRBJ1-5; TRBD1 is a possible D gene (5 bases). The length of the CDR3 is 14 residues. V lost 5 bases and J lost 3, with 14 bases in between. The germline gives CDR1 GTSNPN, CDR2 SVGIG (reference sequence). The whole variable domain, remainder taken from reference TRBV30 and TRBJ1-5, is SQTIHQWPATLVQPVGSPLSLECTVEGTSNPNLYWYRQAAGRGLQLLFYSVGIGQISSEVPQNLSASRPQDRQFILSSKKLLLSDSGFYLCAWGTVSSNQPQHFGDGTRLSIL.

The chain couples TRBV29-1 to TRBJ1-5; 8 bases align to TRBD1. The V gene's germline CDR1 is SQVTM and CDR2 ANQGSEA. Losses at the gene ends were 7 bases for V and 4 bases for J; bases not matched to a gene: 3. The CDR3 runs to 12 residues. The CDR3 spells CSAGTGNQPQHF. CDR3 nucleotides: TGCAGCGCAGGGACAGGTAATCAGCCCCAGCATTTT.

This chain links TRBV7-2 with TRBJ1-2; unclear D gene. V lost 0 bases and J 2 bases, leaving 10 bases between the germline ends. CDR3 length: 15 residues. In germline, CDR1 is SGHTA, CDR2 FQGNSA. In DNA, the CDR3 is TGTGCCAGCAGCTTAGCGGCGGGCCCGAACTATGGCTACACCTTC. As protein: CASSLAAGPNYGYTF.

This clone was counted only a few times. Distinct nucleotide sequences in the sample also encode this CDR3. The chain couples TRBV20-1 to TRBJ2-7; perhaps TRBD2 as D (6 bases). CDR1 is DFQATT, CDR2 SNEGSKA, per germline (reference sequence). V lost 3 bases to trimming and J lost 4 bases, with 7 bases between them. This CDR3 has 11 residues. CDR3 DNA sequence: TGCAGTGCTAGGGGGGGTTACGAGCAGTACTTC. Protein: CSARGGYEQYF.